One sample yielded the 27 T cell receptor beta chains listed below, sequenced in a study of blood T cell repertoires in COVID-19. Measured with immunoSEQ multiplex PCR; TCRdb has only the in-frame clones, and not every one. The top ten clones hold 12% of a sample with around 91,000 clones, about 85% of them seen once. Sample: peripheral blood. The receptor source for this set is a human donor in a cohort sampled during active COVID-19.

V is TRBV5-6 and J is TRBJ2-3; the match to TRBD2 covers 11 bases. This CDR3 has 15 residues. V was pared by 2 bases and J by 2 bases, with 1 base of the junction left unmatched. Looked up from germline, CDR1 is SGHDT and CDR2 is YYEEEE. The CDR3 DNA follows: TGTGCCAGCAGCTTTAGCGGGAGGGCCACAGATACGCAGTATTTT. It encodes CASSFSGRATDTQYF.

This clone has just one count. CDR3 loop: CASSLKVGAFYEQYF. The CDR3 DNA follows: TGTGCCAGCAGCTTAAAGGTGGGGGCCTTCTACGAGCAGTACTTC. The chain links TRBV7-3 to TRBJ2-7, with D possibly being TRBD1 (6 bases). Germline CDR1 SGHTA, CDR2 FQGTGA. V was cut by 1 base and J by 3 bases, with 13 bases left in between. CDR3 length: 15 residues.

The V and J genes are TRBV7-8 and TRBJ2-5; D uncertain. The CDR3 is 12 amino acids. The germline V gene has CDR1 SGHVS and CDR2 FQNEAQ. The V end lost 5 bases, the J end lost 5 bases, and 9 bases lay between the germline ends. The CDR3 loop is CASSPTGETQYF. For the CDR3, the DNA is TGTGCCAGCAGCCCGACCGGGGAGACCCAGTACTTC. The complete variable domain, with remaining parts taken from reference TRBV7-8 and TRBJ2-5, reads GAGVSQSPRYKVAKRGQDVALRCDPISGHVSLFWYQQALGQGPEFLTYFQNEAQLDKSGLPSDRFFAERPEGSVSTLKIQRTQQEDSAVYLCASSPTGETQYFGPGTRLLVL.

V gene TRBV27 combines with J gene TRBJ1-1, with 10 bases identical to TRBD1. Germline V gene sequence: CDR1 MNHEY, CDR2 SMNVEV (reference sequence). The V gene end was trimmed by 6 bases and the J gene end by 4 bases; junction bases not matched to a gene: 8. This CDR3 is built from 15 residues. The CDR3 DNA follows: TGTGCCAGCAGCTTAAGGGGACAGGGGCGCACTGAAGCTTTCTTT. This codes for CASSLRGQGRTEAFF.

This chain uses TRBV6-1 with TRBJ1-1; tentatively, D is TRBD1 (5 bases). Deletions cut 0 bases from V and 7 bases from J, with 9 bases between. The germline V gene encodes CDR1 MNHNS and CDR2 SASEGT. CDR3 length equals 13 residues. CDR3 bases: TGTGCCAGCAGTGAAGCGTGGGACTTTGAAGCTTTCTTT. Residues: CASSEAWDFEAFF.

The chain couples TRBV7-2 to TRBJ2-1; the D gene is possibly TRBD1 (6 bases). CDR1 is SGHTA and CDR2 is FQGNSA in the germline V gene. V lost 5 bases and J 6 bases, leaving 23 bases between the germline ends. This CDR3 has 17 amino acids. CDR3 coding DNA: TGTGCCAGCAGCACCTTAGGCAGGGGTACCTTTAGCAATGAGCAGTTCTTC. Translating it yields CASSTLGRGTFSNEQFF.

The rearrangement links TRBV4-2 to TRBJ2-5, with D unclear. Trimming took 0 bases from V and 3 from J, leaving 8 bases between them. The V gene's germline CDR1 is LGHNA and CDR2 YNFKEQ. This CDR3 contains 14 residues. CDR3 nucleotides: TGTGCCAGCAGCCAAGAGGGCAGGAAAGAGACCCAGTACTTC. Its translation: CASSQEGRKETQYF.

The chain employs TRBV15 and TRBJ1-4; D possibly corresponds to TRBD1 (5 bases). The length of the CDR3 is 15 residues. Germline V gene sequence: CDR1 LNHNV, CDR2 YYDKDF (reference sequence). With 1 base removed from V and 8 bases from J, the gap between germline ends came to 14 bases. The CDR3 DNA reads as TGTGCCACCAGCAGAGGGGAATTGGGGCGGGAAAAACTGTTTTTT. Protein: CATSRGELGREKLFF.

The rearrangement links TRBV11-2 to TRBJ2-5, with 12 bases matching TRBD2. This CDR3 comprises 17 residues. Unmatched junction bases numbered 8, after V lost 5 bases and J lost 1 base. Looked up from germline, CDR1 is SGHAT and CDR2 is FQNNGV. The CDR3 coding sequence is TGTGCCAGCAGCCGACTAGCGGGAGCTGCGGGCCAAGAGACCCAGTACTTC. Protein product: CASSRLAGAAGQETQYF. Full variable domain (rest looked up from reference TRBV11-2 and TRBJ2-5): EAGVAQSPRYKIIEKRQSVAFWCNPISGHATLYWYQQILGQGPKLLIQFQNNGVVDDSQLPKDRFSAERLKGVDSTLKIQPAKLEDSAVYLCASSRLAGAAGQETQYFGPGTRLLVL.

The CDR3 sequence: CASRMDRATEAFF. In nucleotides, the CDR3 is TGTGCCAGCAGGATGGACAGGGCCACTGAAGCTTTCTTT. This chain uses TRBV6-5 with TRBJ1-1; TRBD1 agrees at 8 bases. This CDR3 has 13 residues. V lost 6 bases to trimming and J lost 4 bases; unmatched junction nucleotides: 4. CDR1 is MNHEY, CDR2 SVGAGI, per germline.

The rearrangement links TRBV19 to TRBJ1-6; 7 bases line up with TRBD1. The CDR3 sequence is 15 residues long. The V and J ends lost 6 bases and 12 bases, in that order; junction bases with no gene match: 14. Germline CDR1 reads LNHDA; CDR2 reads SQIVND (reference sequence). The DNA for the CDR3 is TGTGCCAGTAGCGAGCTCTCAGGGGGACGGGTACCCCTCCACTTT. The encoded protein is CASSELSGGRVPLHF.

The J gene is TRBJ2-1, the V gene TRBV9; TRBD2 matches at 7 bases. The CDR3 loop spans 17 amino acids. The V gene's germline CDR1 is SGDLS and CDR2 YYNGEE. V dropped 4 bases and J dropped 0; count of bases not matched to a gene: 10. CDR3 DNA sequence: TGTGCCAGCAGCCACGGACTAGTCGACACCTCCTACAATGAGCAGTTCTTC. This translates into CASSHGLVDTSYNEQFF.

The rearrangement uses TRBV6-2 or TRBV6-3 and TRBJ1-1; D call uncertain. Germline loops: CDR1 MNHEY, CDR2 SVGEGT. Trimming took off 2 bases at V and 7 bases at J, with 8 bases between the two ends. The CDR3 loop spans 12 amino acids. CDR3 nucleotide sequence: TGTGCCAGCAGTTACCCTGGAGTTGAAGCTTTCTTT. Translation: CASSYPGVEAFF.

The V and J genes are TRBV6-2 or TRBV6-3 and TRBJ2-7; D ambiguous. The ends were cut back, 4 bases at V and 4 bases at J, with 20 bases in the middle. The germline V gene has CDR1 MNHEY and CDR2 SVGEGT. This CDR3 spans 16 amino acids. CDR3 coding DNA: TGTGCCAGCAGTTTTTTACTCGGCAGCGTCGGTTACGAGCAGTACTTC. It specifies CASSFLLGSVGYEQYF.

CDR3 DNA: TGTGCCAGCAGCCCCCTTCGGGACTACTCCTACGAGCAGTACTTC. Protein sequence: CASSPLRDYSYEQYF. The V call is TRBV3-1 (or the pseudogene TRBV3-2), the J call TRBJ2-7, with 7 bases lining up with TRBD2. V lost 4 bases and J lost 0; bases outside the gene matches: 6. The CDR3 is made up of 15 amino acids. Germline V lookup: CDR1 LGHDT, CDR2 YNNKEL (reference sequence).

The CDR3 reads CASTPQGADEQYF. The CDR3 nucleotides read TGTGCCAGCACCCCCCAGGGGGCGGACGAGCAGTACTTC. The chain carries TRBV6-5 and TRBJ2-7, with TRBD1 identical over 8 bases. CDR1 is MNHEY, CDR2 SVGAGI, per germline. V was pared by 7 bases and J by 5 bases, with 7 bases of the junction left unmatched. The CDR3 spans 13 residues.

J is TRBJ1-6 and V is TRBV5-6; 7 bases fit TRBD1. The length of the CDR3 is 15 residues. CDR1 is SGHDT, CDR2 YYEEEE, per germline. Losses at the gene ends were 4 bases for V and 8 bases for J; bases not matched to a gene: 9. Written as DNA, the CDR3 is TGTGCCAGCAGCCCGGGGGACAGTCCGTATTCACCCCTCCACTTT. Encoded protein: CASSPGDSPYSPLHF. The entire variable domain, with the rest obtained from reference TRBV5-6 and TRBJ1-6, is as follows: DAGVTQSPTHLIKTRGQQVTLRCSPKSGHDTVSWYQQALGQGPQFIFQYYEEEERQRGNFPDRFSGHQFPNYSSELNVNALLLGDSALYLCASSPGDSPYSPLHFGNGTRLTVT.

J is TRBJ2-1 and V is TRBV3-1 (or the pseudogene TRBV3-2), with 8 bases fitting TRBD2. Germline CDR1 LGHDT, CDR2 YNNKEL (reference sequence). Trimming cost V 3 bases and J 2 bases; bases outside gene matches: 9. This CDR3 is built from 17 residues. This CDR3 reads CASSHGAGGPTYNEQFF. CDR3 sequence (DNA): TGTGCCAGCAGCCACGGGGCGGGGGGCCCTACCTACAATGAGCAGTTCTTC.

V gene TRBV9 combines with J gene TRBJ1-1, with 8 bases lining up with TRBD1. The germline V gene has CDR1 SGDLS and CDR2 YYNGEE. CDR3 length: 17 amino acids. V dropped 2 bases and J dropped 1; count of bases not matched to a gene: 10. The CDR3 loop reads CASSVLPGGTGNTEAFF. The CDR3 bases are TGTGCCAGCAGCGTTTTACCGGGCGGGACAGGGAACACTGAAGCTTTCTTT.

The chain uses TRBV6-2 or TRBV6-3 and TRBJ2-1; 8 positions agree with TRBD1. Germline V gene sequence: CDR1 MNHEY, CDR2 SVGEGT. The J segment lost 7 bases and the V segment lost 6 bases, leaving 11 bases of the junction unmatched. The CDR3 is made up of 15 amino acids. The CDR3 DNA follows: TGTGCCAGCAGCCCCGGGACAGGCATCAAAAATGAGCAGTTCTTC. It codes for CASSPGTGIKNEQFF.

As for this clone: Other DNA sequences in this sample translate to the same CDR3. This chain joins TRBV19 and TRBJ2-1, with TRBD1 as a possible D gene (6 bases). Trimming removed 5 bases at V and 10 bases at J, with 15 bases between. Per the germline V gene, CDR1 is LNHDA and CDR2 is SQIVND (reference sequence). This CDR3 contains 13 residues. As DNA, the CDR3 is TGTGCCAGTAGTTTCGAACAGGGAGACGAGCAGTTCTTC. Translation gives CASSFEQGDEQFF.

The genes are TRBV19 and TRBJ2-5, with 14 bases aligning to TRBD2. V shed 6 bases, J shed 4 bases, and the junction held 4 bases outside the gene matches. The CDR3 totals 15 residues. CDR1 and CDR2 (germline): LNHDA, SQIVND (reference sequence). The CDR3: CASRQGLAGVETQYF. The CDR3, as DNA: TGTGCCAGTAGACAGGGACTAGCGGGAGTAGAGACCCAGTACTTC.

The gene calls are TRBV19 and TRBJ2-7, with unresolved D. Germline V lookup: CDR1 LNHDA, CDR2 SQIVND (reference sequence). Trimming shortened V by 3 bases and J by 6 bases, and 15 bases separated the two germline ends. The CDR3 runs to 14 residues. In nucleotides, the CDR3 is TGTGCCAGTAGTATCGGAGCATCTTCGTCCGAGCAGTACTTC. This encodes CASSIGASSSEQYF.

This chain joins TRBV18 and TRBJ2-1; no clear D gene. V dropped 2 bases and J dropped 6 bases, with 5 bases sitting between them. CDR1 KGHSH and CDR2 LQKENI come from the germline V gene. This CDR3 spans 12 amino acids. The CDR3 reads CASSPTGNEQFF. The CDR3 coding sequence is TGTGCCAGCTCACCAACGGGCAATGAGCAGTTCTTC.

The chain recombines TRBV9 with TRBJ2-2; tentative D call: TRBD1 (6 bases). V was trimmed by 4 bases and J by 6 bases, leaving 16 bases between them. Germline loops: CDR1 SGDLS, CDR2 YYNGEE. The CDR3 length is 15 residues. CDR3 amino acids: CASSRNRAAPGELFF. The CDR3 nucleotides are TGTGCCAGCAGCCGCAACAGGGCGGCGCCCGGGGAGCTGTTTTTT.

This chain links TRBV9 with TRBJ1-4, with a weak D call TRBD1 (6 bases). V lost 0 bases to trimming and J lost 7 bases, with 13 bases between them. The CDR3 contains 15 residues. Germline V CDR1 and CDR2: SGDLS, YYNGEE. CDR3 residues: CASSVEGGLGEKLFF. CDR3 in DNA: TGTGCCAGCAGCGTAGAGGGGGGGCTAGGTGAAAAACTGTTTTTT.

This chain uses TRBV11-3 with TRBJ2-3, with TRBD2 matching 7 bases. The CDR3 runs 13 residues. Trimming at V came to 1 base and at J to 9 bases, leaving 4 bases not matched to a gene. CDR1 is SGHNT, CDR2 YENEEA, per germline. The CDR3 sequence: CASSLGEGGTQYF. As DNA, the CDR3 is TGTGCCAGCAGCTTAGGGGAGGGAGGCACGCAGTATTTT.